This T cell receptor (beta chain) was sequenced for a study of T cells in Graves' hyperthyroidism and ophthalmopathy. The junction had 5 bases not matched to a gene; V was cut back by 0 bases and J by 1 base. CDR1 is SGHRS, CDR2 YFSETQ, per germline. CDR3 length equals 17 residues. From RNA transcripts, TCR beta CDR3 regions were amplified. The HTBI primer set was used in a first-round RT-PCR of the TCR CDR3. One entry per CDR3 protein, called by TCRdb with MiXCR from the multiplex PCR reads. The sample lists 250,000 to 300,000 distinct CDR3 sequences; roughly a fifth were seen once. The chain uses TRBV5-1 and TRBJ1-1, with 11 bases aligning to TRBD1. Sample: blood. The receptor's source is a man aged 50 to 59 with Graves' ophthalmopathy. The CDR3 sequence: CASSLAGQGAGNTEAFF. CDR3 in DNA: TGCGCCAGCAGCTTGGCCGGACAGGGGGCTGGGAACACTGAAGCTTTCTTT.